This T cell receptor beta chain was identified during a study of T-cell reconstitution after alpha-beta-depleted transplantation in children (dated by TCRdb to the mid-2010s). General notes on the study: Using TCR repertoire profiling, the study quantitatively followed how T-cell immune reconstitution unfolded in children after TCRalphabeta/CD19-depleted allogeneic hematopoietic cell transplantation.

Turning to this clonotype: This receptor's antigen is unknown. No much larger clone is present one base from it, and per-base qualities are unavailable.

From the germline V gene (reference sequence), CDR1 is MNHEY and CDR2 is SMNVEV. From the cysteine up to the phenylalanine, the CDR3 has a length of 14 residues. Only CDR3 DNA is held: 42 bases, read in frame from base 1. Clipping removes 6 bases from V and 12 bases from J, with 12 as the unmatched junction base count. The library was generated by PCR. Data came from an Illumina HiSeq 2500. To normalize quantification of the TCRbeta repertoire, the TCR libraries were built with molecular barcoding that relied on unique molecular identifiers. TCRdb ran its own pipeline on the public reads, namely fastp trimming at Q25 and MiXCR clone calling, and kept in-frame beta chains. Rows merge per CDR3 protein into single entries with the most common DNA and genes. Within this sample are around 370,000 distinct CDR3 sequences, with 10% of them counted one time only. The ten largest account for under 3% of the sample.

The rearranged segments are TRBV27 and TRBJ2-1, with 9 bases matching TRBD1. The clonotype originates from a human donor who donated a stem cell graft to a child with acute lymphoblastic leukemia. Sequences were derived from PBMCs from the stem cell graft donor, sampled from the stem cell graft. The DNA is TGTGCCAGCAGGCGGGACAGGGTCTTTAGCGGGCAGTTCTTC. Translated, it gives CASRRDRVFSGQFF.